These 5 T cell receptor beta chains were sequenced from one sample in a study of blood T cell repertoires in COVID-19. Clones were read by immunoSEQ multiplex PCR, and TCRdb kept only the in-frame ones, dropping some. This table has about 270,000 clones, around four fifths appearing once. The material sequenced was peripheral blood. These receptors came from a man at least 80 years old with acute or convalescent COVID-19.

The V gene is TRBV4-1, the J gene TRBJ1-6, with D tentatively TRBD1 (5 bases). Germline V gene data show CDR1 as MGHRA and CDR2 as YSYEKL. V dropped 4 bases and J dropped 7 bases, with 17 bases sitting between them. This CDR3 has 16 residues. The CDR3 bases are TGCGCCAGCAGCCGTGATATCACAGGAATAAATTCACCCCTCCACTTT. Translation gives CASSRDITGINSPLHF.

V is TRBV4-2 and J is TRBJ2-1, with D uncertain. The CDR3 consists of 13 residues. Looked up from germline, CDR1 is LGHNA and CDR2 is YNFKEQ. Trimming removed 1 base at V and 6 bases at J, with 7 bases between. The CDR3 spells CASSQAQVNEQFF. The CDR3 DNA reads TGTGCCAGCAGCCAAGCACAAGTCAATGAGCAGTTCTTC.

CDR3 region: CASSNPGQSSGYTF. In nucleotides, the CDR3 is TGTGCCAGCAGTAACCCTGGACAGAGCTCGGGCTACACCTTC. The rearrangement links TRBV6-5 to TRBJ1-2; tentative D call: TRBD1 (6 bases). The CDR3 has 14 residues. Germline CDR1 MNHEY, CDR2 SVGAGI. The V end was cut by 5 bases, the J end by 8 bases, with 18 bases between.

This clone was observed a few times. The gene calls are TRBV2 and TRBJ2-2; tentative D call: TRBD1 (6 bases). The CDR3 has 16 residues. Germline V gene lookup returns CDR1 SNHLY and CDR2 FYNNEI. The ends were cut back, 4 bases at V and 6 bases at J, with 18 bases in the middle. The CDR3: CASSAERSKGAGELFF. The CDR3 bases are TGTGCCAGCAGTGCCGAGAGGTCCAAGGGGGCCGGGGAGCTGTTTTTT.

The V gene is TRBV11-1, the J gene TRBJ2-2; the D is unclear. V lost 2 bases to trimming and J lost 2 bases, with 12 bases between them. Germline assignment: CDR1 SGHAT and CDR2 FQDESV (reference sequence). This CDR3 spans 16 amino acids. In DNA form, the CDR3 reads TGTGCCAGCAGCTTATCTGGGCTAACCAACACCGGGGAGCTGTTTTTT. Translating it yields CASSLSGLTNTGELFF.